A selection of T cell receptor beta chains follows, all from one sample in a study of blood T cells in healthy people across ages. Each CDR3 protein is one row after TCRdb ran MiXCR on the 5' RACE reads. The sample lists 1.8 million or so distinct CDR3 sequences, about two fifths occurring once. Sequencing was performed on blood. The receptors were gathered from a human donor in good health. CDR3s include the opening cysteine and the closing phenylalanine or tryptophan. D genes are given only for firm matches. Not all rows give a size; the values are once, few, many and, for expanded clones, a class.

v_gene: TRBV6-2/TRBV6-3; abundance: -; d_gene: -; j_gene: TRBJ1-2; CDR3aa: CASSYPRDGSSGYTF; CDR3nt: TGTGCCAGCAGTTACCCAAGGGACGGCAGTAGCGGCTACACCTTC
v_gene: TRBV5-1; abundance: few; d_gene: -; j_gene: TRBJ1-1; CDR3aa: CASSVQGFDTEAFF; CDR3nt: TGCGCCAGCAGTGTACAGGGTTTCGACACTGAAGCTTTCTTT
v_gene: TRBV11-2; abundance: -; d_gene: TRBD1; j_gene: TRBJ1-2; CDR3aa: CASSFWTQQGAYGYTF; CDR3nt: TGTGCCAGCAGCTTTTGGACGCAACAGGGGGCCTATGGCTACACCTTC
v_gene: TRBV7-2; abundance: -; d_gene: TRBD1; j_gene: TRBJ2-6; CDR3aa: CASSRTGTGNGANVLTF; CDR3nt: TGTGCCAGCAGCCGAACCGGGACAGGGAATGGGGCCAACGTCCTGACTTTC
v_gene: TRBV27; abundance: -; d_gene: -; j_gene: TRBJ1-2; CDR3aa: CASSLTFRGYGYTF; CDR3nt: TGTGCCAGCAGTTTGACTTTCAGGGGCTATGGCTACACCTTC
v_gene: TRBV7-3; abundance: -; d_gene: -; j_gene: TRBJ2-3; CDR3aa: CASSLSGRITGTQYF; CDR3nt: TGTGCCAGCAGCTTATCTGGGCGTATCACAGGTACGCAGTATTTT
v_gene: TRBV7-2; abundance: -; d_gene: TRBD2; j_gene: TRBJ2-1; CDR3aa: CASSFVSGGPNEQFF; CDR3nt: TGTGCCAGCAGCTTCGTTAGCGGGGGGCCCAATGAGCAGTTCTTC
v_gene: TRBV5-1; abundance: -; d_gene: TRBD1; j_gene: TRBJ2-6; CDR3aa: CASSLGQGAVGANVLTF; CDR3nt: TGCGCCAGCAGCTTGGGACAGGGGGCCGTTGGGGCCAACGTCCTGACTTTC
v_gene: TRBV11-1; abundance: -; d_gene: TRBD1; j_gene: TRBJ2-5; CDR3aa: CASSPADRGHETQYF; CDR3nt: TGTGCCAGCAGCCCCGCGGACAGGGGGCATGAGACCCAGTACTTC
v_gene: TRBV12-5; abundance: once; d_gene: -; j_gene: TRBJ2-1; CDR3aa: CARRGGDEQFF; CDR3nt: TGTGCTAGGAGGGGGGGCGATGAGCAGTTCTTC
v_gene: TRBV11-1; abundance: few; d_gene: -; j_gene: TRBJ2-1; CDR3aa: CASSPQIGNEQFF; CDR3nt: TGTGCCAGCAGCCCTCAGATCGGGAATGAGCAGTTCTTC
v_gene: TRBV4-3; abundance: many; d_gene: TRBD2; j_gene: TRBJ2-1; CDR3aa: CASSPTSGPVEQFF; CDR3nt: TGCGCCAGCAGCCCGACTAGCGGTCCAGTTGAGCAGTTCTTC
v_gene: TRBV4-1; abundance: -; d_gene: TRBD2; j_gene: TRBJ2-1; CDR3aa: CASSQGGISGDYEQFF; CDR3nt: TGCGCCAGCAGCCAAGGAGGAATTAGCGGGGACTATGAGCAGTTCTTC
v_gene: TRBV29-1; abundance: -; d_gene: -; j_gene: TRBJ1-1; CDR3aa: CSVENGQSNEAFF; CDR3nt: TGCAGCGTGGAAAATGGACAATCGAATGAAGCTTTCTTT
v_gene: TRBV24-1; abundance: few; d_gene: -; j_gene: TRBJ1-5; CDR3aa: CATNQGNQPQHF; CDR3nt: TGTGCCACCAATCAGGGGAACCAGCCCCAGCATTTT
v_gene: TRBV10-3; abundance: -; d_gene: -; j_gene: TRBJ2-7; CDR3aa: CAISEKRGNEQYF; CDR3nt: TGTGCCATCAGTGAAAAAAGGGGTAACGAGCAGTACTTC
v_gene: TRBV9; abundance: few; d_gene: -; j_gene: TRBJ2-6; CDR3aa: CASSVVRTSGANVLTF; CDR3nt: TGTGCCAGCAGCGTAGTTCGGACATCTGGGGCCAACGTCCTGACTTTC
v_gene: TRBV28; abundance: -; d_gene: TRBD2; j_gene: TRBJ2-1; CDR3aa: CATLLAGGYGEQFF; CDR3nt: TGTGCGACCTTACTAGCGGGGGGCTACGGTGAGCAGTTCTTC
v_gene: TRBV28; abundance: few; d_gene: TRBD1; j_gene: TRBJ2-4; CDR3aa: CASSPTGLAKNIQYF; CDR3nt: TGTGCCAGCAGCCCGACAGGGCTAGCCAAAAACATTCAGTACTTC
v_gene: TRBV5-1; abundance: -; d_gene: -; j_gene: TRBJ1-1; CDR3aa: CASRVTGENTEAFF; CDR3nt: TGCGCCAGCAGGGTTACGGGGGAGAACACTGAAGCTTTCTTT
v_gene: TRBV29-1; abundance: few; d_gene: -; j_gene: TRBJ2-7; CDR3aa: CSAAGNFGYEQYF; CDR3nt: TGCAGCGCCGCAGGGAATTTTGGCTACGAGCAGTACTTC
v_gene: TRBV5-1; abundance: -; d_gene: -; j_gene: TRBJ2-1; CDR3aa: CASSLAGWSSYNEQFF; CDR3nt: TGCGCCAGCAGCTTGGCCGGGTGGAGCTCCTACAATGAGCAGTTCTTC
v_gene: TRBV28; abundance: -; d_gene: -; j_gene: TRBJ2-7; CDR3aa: CASSFPAEDSYYEQYF; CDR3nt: TGTGCCAGCAGTTTTCCCGCCGAAGACTCTTACTACGAGCAGTACTTC
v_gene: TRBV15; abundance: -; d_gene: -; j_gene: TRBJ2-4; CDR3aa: CATSRDVAGRWAKNIQYF; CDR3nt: TGTGCCACCAGCAGAGACGTGGCGGGGAGATGGGCCAAAAACATTCAGTACTTC
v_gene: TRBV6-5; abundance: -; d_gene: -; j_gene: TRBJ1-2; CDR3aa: CASRPSGGAMNSYTF; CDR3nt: TGTGCCAGCAGGCCCTCCGGGGGCGCGATGAATAGCTACACCTTC
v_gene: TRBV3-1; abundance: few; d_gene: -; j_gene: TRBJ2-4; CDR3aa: CASSQSSYGLVKNIQYF; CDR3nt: TGTGCCAGCAGCCAATCCTCATACGGCCTGGTCAAAAACATTCAGTACTTC
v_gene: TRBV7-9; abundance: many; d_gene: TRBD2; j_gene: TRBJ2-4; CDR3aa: CASSLGLAGREEQYF; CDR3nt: TGTGCCAGCAGCTTAGGACTAGCGGGGAGGGAAGAGCAGTACTTC
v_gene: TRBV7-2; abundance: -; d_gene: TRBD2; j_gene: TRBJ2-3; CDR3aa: CASSFINGGSTDTRYF; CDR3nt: TGTGCCAGCAGCTTTATTAACGGGGGGTCCACAGATACGCGGTATTTT
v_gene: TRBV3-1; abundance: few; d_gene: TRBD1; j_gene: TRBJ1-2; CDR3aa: CASSKTGTGVFLLRGYTF; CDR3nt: TGTGCCAGCAGTAAAACCGGGACAGGGGTCTTCTTACTACGTGGCTACACCTTC
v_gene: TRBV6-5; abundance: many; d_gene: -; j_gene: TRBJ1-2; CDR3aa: CASRPTYDYGYTF; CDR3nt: TGTGCCAGCAGACCCACTTATGACTATGGCTACACCTTC
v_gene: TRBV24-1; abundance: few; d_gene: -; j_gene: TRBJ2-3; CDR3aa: CATSSLGRGAYGDTQYF; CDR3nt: TGTGCCACCAGTTCCCTCGGCAGGGGGGCGTATGGAGATACGCAGTATTTT
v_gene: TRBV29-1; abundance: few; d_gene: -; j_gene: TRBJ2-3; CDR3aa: CSGALGPLSTDTQYF; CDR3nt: TGCAGCGGTGCCCTCGGACCGTTAAGTACAGATACGCAGTATTTT
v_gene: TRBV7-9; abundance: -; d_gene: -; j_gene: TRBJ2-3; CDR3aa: CASSIDYSTDTQYF; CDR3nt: TGTGCCAGCAGCATCGACTACAGCACAGATACGCAGTATTTT
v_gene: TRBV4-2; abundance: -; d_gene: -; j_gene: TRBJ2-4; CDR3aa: CANSQENIQYF; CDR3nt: TGTGCCAACAGCCAAGAGAACATTCAGTACTTC
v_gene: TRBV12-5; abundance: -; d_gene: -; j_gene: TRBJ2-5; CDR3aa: CASEAHRGRGSQETQYF; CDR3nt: TGTGCTAGTGAGGCTCATCGAGGGAGGGGGTCACAAGAGACCCAGTACTTC
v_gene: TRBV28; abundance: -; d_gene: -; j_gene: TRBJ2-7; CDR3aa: CASSLRDPIIYEQYF; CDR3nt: TGTGCCAGCAGTCTCCGGGACCCAATTATTTACGAGCAGTACTTC
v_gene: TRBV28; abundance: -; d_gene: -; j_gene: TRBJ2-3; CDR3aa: CASSLLVGHTDTQYF; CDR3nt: TGTGCCAGCAGCCTCTTAGTGGGGCACACAGATACGCAGTATTTT
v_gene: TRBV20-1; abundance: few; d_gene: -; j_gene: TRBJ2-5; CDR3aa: CSPAGGTLQETQYF; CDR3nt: TGCAGTCCGGCCGGGGGAACCCTCCAAGAGACCCAGTACTTC
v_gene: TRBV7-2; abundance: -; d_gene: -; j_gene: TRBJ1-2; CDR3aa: CASSLSPDISYGYTF; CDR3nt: TGTGCCAGCAGCTTATCTCCAGATATAAGTTATGGCTACACCTTC
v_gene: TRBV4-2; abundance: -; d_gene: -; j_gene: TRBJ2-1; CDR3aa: CASSQVQSSYNEQFF; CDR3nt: TGTGCCAGCAGCCAAGTTCAGTCCTCCTACAATGAGCAGTTCTTC
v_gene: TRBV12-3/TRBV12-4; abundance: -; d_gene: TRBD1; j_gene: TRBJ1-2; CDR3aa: CASSLVLGQGNGYTF; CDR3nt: TGTGCCAGCAGTTTAGTTTTAGGACAGGGGAATGGCTACACCTTC
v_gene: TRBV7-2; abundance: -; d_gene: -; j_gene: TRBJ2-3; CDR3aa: CASSLRTPADTQYF; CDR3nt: TGTGCCAGCAGCTTAAGGACACCGGCAGATACGCAGTATTTT
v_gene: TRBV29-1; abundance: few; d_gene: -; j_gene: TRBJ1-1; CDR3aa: CSVVYQQNTEAFF; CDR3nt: TGCAGCGTTGTGTACCAGCAGAACACTGAAGCTTTCTTT
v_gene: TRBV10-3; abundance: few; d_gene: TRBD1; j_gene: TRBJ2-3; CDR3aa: CAISPGTGAGDTQYF; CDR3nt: TGTGCCATCAGTCCCGGGACAGGGGCCGGCGATACGCAGTATTTT
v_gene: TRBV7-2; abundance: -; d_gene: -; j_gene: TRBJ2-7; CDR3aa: CASSSMGGRAYEQYF; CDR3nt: TGTGCCAGCAGCTCCATGGGCGGCAGGGCGTACGAGCAGTACTTC
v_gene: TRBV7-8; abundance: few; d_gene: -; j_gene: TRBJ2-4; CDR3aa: CASSLEGVTEQYF; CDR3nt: TGTGCCAGCAGCTTAGAAGGGGTGACAGAGCAGTACTTC
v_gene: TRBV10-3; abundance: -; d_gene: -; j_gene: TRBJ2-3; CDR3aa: CAISVSDGTGNTQYF; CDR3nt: TGTGCCATCAGTGTGTCGGACGGCACGGGGAATACGCAGTATTTT